These 23 T cell receptor beta chains were sequenced from one sample in a study of identical twins (dated by TCRdb to the mid-2010s). Library preparation used 5' RACE. The data were produced on an Illumina HiSeq 2000. TCRdb reran the public reads through fastp at Q25 and MiXCR, keeping productive beta chains. Rows are combined by CDR3 protein, so each entry shows the most common genes and DNA. In this sample the table shows under 300,000 distinct CDR3 sequences, about an eighth of which occur a single time. The top ten constitute about 4.1% of the sample. The data also belong to a second study, concerning yellow fever vaccine responses in identical twins.

The sequencing sample was made of memory (CD45RO+) T cells sorted from blood. The cell subset or site label corresponds to: CD45RO+ enriched T cells. Source of these receptors: a woman between 18 and 29 years old in good health.

This clonotype was found a few times. The rearrangement joins TRBV5-6 to TRBJ2-2; D is perhaps TRBD2 (6 bases). The CDR3 totals 15 residues. CDR1 and CDR2 (germline): SGHDT, YYEEEE. V was trimmed by 4 bases and J by 3 bases, leaving 13 bases between them. CDR3 loop: CASSGHGGDTGELFF. DNA for the CDR3: TGTGCCAGCAGCGGTCACGGGGGTGACACCGGGGAGCTGTTTTTT.

This clonotype occurred a few times. This chain connects TRBV29-1 to TRBJ2-2; D remains unclear. This CDR3 contains 13 residues. CDR1 is SQVTM and CDR2 is ANQGSEA in the germline V gene. V was shortened by 3 bases and J by 4 bases, with 9 bases between the two germline ends. DNA for the CDR3: TGCAGCGTTGATTGGTGGGGCACCGGGGAGCTGTTTTTT. Protein: CSVDWWGTGELFF.

V usage is TRBV18 and J usage is TRBJ1-5; D uncertain. Looked up from germline, CDR1 is KGHSH and CDR2 is LQKENI. The CDR3 runs 15 residues. Trimming cost V 2 bases and J 3 bases, with 11 bases left between them. The CDR3 here is CASSPAGGTNQPQHF. The CDR3, as DNA: TGTGCCAGCTCACCAGCGGGAGGAACCAATCAGCCCCAGCATTTT.

The chain couples TRBV20-1 to TRBJ1-5, with TRBD1 matching 7 bases. Per the germline V gene, CDR1 is DFQATT and CDR2 is SNEGSKA (reference sequence). The CDR3 runs to 14 residues. With 1 base clipped from V and 4 bases from J, the junction kept 4 bases outside the gene matches. This CDR3 is CSARGGQENQPQHF. The DNA for the CDR3 is TGCAGTGCTAGAGGCGGACAGGAAAATCAGCCCCAGCATTTT.

The chain links TRBV7-9 to TRBJ2-4; TRBD1 might be the D (6 bases). Germline V gives CDR1 SEHNR, CDR2 FQNEAQ (reference sequence). The CDR3 sequence is 17 residues long. V shed 3 bases and J shed 1 base, with 16 bases lying between them. The CDR3 is CASSFNQGSTAKNIQYF. CDR3 coding DNA: TGTGCCAGCAGCTTTAATCAGGGGTCTACCGCCAAAAACATTCAGTACTTC.

This clonotype was detected only a few times. The rearrangement joins TRBV28 to TRBJ1-5; D perhaps matches TRBD1 (6 bases). The CDR3 has 13 residues. Germline V CDR1 and CDR2: MDHEN, SYDVKM. The ends were cut back, 10 bases at V and 0 bases at J, with 10 bases in the middle. CDR3 in DNA: TGTGCCATCGGACAGCCTAGCAATCAGCCCCAGCATTTT. It specifies CAIGQPSNQPQHF.

V and J are TRBV2 and TRBJ2-5; 9 nucleotides line up with TRBD2. The CDR3 consists of 18 residues. V dropped 5 bases and J dropped 2; count of bases not matched to a gene: 15. Germline V gene sequence: CDR1 SNHLY, CDR2 FYNNEI. For the CDR3, the DNA is TGTGCCAGCAGTTCCGGGACTAGCACGTGGACCGGACAAGAGACCCAGTACTTC. This encodes CASSSGTSTWTGQETQYF.

The V and J genes are TRBV7-2 and TRBJ1-5; weak D call: TRBD1 (5 bases). Germline CDR1 reads SGHTA; CDR2 reads FQGNSA. The length of the CDR3 is 14 residues. V lost 1 base to trimming and J lost 3 bases, with 7 bases between them. CDR3 protein: CASSLVGHNQPQHF. As DNA, the CDR3 is TGTGCCAGCAGCTTAGTAGGACACAATCAGCCCCAGCATTTT.

The J gene is TRBJ2-7, the V gene TRBV7-9; no reliable D call. The germline V gene encodes CDR1 SEHNR and CDR2 FQNEAQ (reference sequence). V was shortened by 1 base and J by 6 bases, with 7 bases between the two germline ends. The CDR3 has 12 residues. The CDR3 loop reads CASSLGFREQYF. Written as DNA, the CDR3 is TGTGCCAGCAGCTTAGGTTTCCGCGAGCAGTACTTC.

Only a few counts were recorded for this clonotype. The chain uses TRBV2 and TRBJ1-4; 9 positions agree with TRBD1. The CDR3 spans 14 residues. Trimming removed 6 bases from V and 5 bases from J; junction bases left unmatched: 4. Germline V gene sequence: CDR1 SNHLY, CDR2 FYNNEI. CDR3 bases: TGTGCCAGCAGCGGACAGGGGACAAATGAAAAACTGTTTTTT. It translates to CASSGQGTNEKLFF.

The gene calls are TRBV15 and TRBJ2-1; D gene uncertain. Trimming stripped 0 bases from V and 6 bases from J, with 15 bases between. This CDR3 comprises 16 residues. Looked up from germline, CDR1 is LNHNV and CDR2 is YYDKDF (reference sequence). This CDR3 is CATSREASIRGNEQFF. DNA of the CDR3: TGTGCCACCAGCAGAGAGGCCAGCATTAGAGGCAATGAGCAGTTCTTC.

This clonotype has a count of ten or more. The V call is TRBV10-3, the J call TRBJ2-3; no clear D gene. Germline V lookup: CDR1 ENHRY, CDR2 SYGVKD. The CDR3 contains 13 residues. V lost 2 bases and J 14 bases, leaving 17 bases between the germline ends. CDR3 sequence: CAISEPKGHIPYF. CDR3 sequence (DNA): TGTGCCATCAGTGAGCCCAAAGGGCATATCCCGTATTTT.

This chain connects TRBV6-1 to TRBJ2-7; weak D call: TRBD1 (5 bases). CDR1 MNHNS and CDR2 SASEGT come from the germline V gene. Deletions cut 3 bases from V and 4 bases from J, with 10 bases between. This CDR3 contains 13 residues. The DNA of the CDR3 is TGTGCCAGCAGTGAGGGGCAGGTTTACGAGCAGTACTTC. Translated: CASSEGQVYEQYF.

The J gene is TRBJ2-1, the V gene TRBV19; 7 bases are a match to TRBD2. The CDR3 is 16 residues long. Per germline, CDR1 LNHDA and CDR2 SQIVND (reference sequence). The trim removed 5 bases at V and 2 bases at J, leaving 9 bases unmatched. The CDR3 reads CASSSLLGGTYNEQFF. As DNA, the CDR3 is TGTGCCAGTAGTTCGCTGTTGGGGGGGACCTACAATGAGCAGTTCTTC.

The J gene is TRBJ1-5, the V gene TRBV6-2 or TRBV6-3; unclear D gene. The CDR3 consists of 14 residues. Trimming left V 6 bases short and J 6 bases short, with 15 bases between. Per germline, CDR1 MNHEY and CDR2 SVGEGT. CDR3 nucleotides: TGTGCCAGCAGCTTTGGCCTCGGAGGTCAGCCCCAGCATTTT. This codes for CASSFGLGGQPQHF.

This chain joins TRBV25-1 and TRBJ2-7; D may be TRBD2 (5 bases). Germline lookup yields CDR1 MGHDK and CDR2 SYGVNS. There are 15 residues in the CDR3. The ends were cut back, 2 bases at V and 4 bases at J, with 15 bases in the middle. CDR3 residues: CASSEVGGIGYEQYF. CDR3 DNA: TGTGCCAGCAGTGAAGTAGGAGGAATCGGGTACGAGCAGTACTTC.

This clonotype has a handful of counts. The chain is built from TRBV5-1 and TRBJ1-4; D uncertain. Germline-derived CDR1 and CDR2 are SGHRS and YFSETQ. CDR3 size: 13 residues. Trimming cost V 0 bases and J 8 bases, with 8 bases left between them. CDR3 bases: TGCGCCAGCAGCTTGGACATGGGGGAAAAACTGTTTTTT. Its translation: CASSLDMGEKLFF.

Worth noting for this clonotype: Relative to the germline gene, one junction end is altered; a read error may explain this. V is TRBV29-1 and J is TRBJ2-1, with D possibly matching TRBD2 (6 bases). This CDR3 contains 14 residues. The V gene's germline CDR1 is SQVTM and CDR2 ANQGSEA. The CDR3 DNA follows: TGCAGCGTTGAAATACGGGGGACCTACAATGCGCAGTTCTTC. It encodes CSVEIRGTYNAQFF.

This clonotype was recorded at least ten times. The chain is built from TRBV12-3 or TRBV12-4 and TRBJ2-5, with D perhaps given as TRBD1 or TRBD2 (5 bases each). CDR3 length: 13 residues. Between the trimmed V and J ends, which lost 7 bases and 4 bases, there was a span of 13 bases. The CDR3 spells CASTPGTGETQYF. The CDR3 region has the DNA TGTGCCAGCACCCCGGGGACGGGAGAGACCCAGTACTTC.

There are a few counts of this clonotype. This chain's CDR3 is CASSQPTGLAGADTQYF. The CDR3 DNA reads as TGTGCCAGCAGCCAACCTACGGGACTAGCGGGAGCGGATACGCAGTATTTT. This chain connects TRBV7-2 to TRBJ2-3, with 14 bases fitting TRBD2. The CDR3 has 17 amino acids. The V and J ends lost 5 bases and 6 bases, in that order; junction bases with no gene match: 10. CDR1 and CDR2 (germline): SGHTA, FQGNSA.

This clonotype was recorded many times. The rearrangement uses TRBV20-1 and TRBJ1-3; maybe TRBD1 (5 bases). Between the trimmed V and J ends, which lost 0 bases and 2 bases, there was a span of 11 bases. The germline V gene encodes CDR1 DFQATT and CDR2 SNEGSKA (reference sequence). The CDR3 spans 15 residues. Here the CDR3 reads CSARDSGGAGNTIYF. Written as DNA, the CDR3 is TGCAGTGCTAGAGATTCGGGGGGAGCTGGAAACACCATATATTTT.

CDR3 bases: TGTGCCAGCTCACCACCGTCGGGGAACACCGGGGAGCTGTTTTTT. Protein sequence: CASSPPSGNTGELFF. The rearrangement joins TRBV18 to TRBJ2-2; no clear D gene. Trimming took off 0 bases at V and 1 base at J, with 6 bases between the two ends. There are 15 residues in the CDR3. In germline, CDR1 is KGHSH, CDR2 LQKENI.

The chain employs TRBV6-4 and TRBJ2-1; 8 bases agree with TRBD2. Trimming removed 1 base from V and 0 bases from J; junction bases left unmatched: 5. The CDR3 is made up of 17 amino acids. Per germline, CDR1 MRHNA and CDR2 SNTAGT. Written as DNA, the CDR3 is TGTGCCAGCAGTGACTTGACTAGCGTAAGCTCCTACAATGAGCAGTTCTTC. It specifies CASSDLTSVSSYNEQFF.